This TCR beta chain was retrieved from a study of T cells after yellow fever vaccination. General study findings and limits: It was the secondary response that reached its peak faster, day 5 versus 15, but it was weaker.

TCRdb fed the 5' RACE reads into MiXCR, producing one record per CDR3 protein. Here the sample spans 510,000 or so distinct CDR3 sequences, under 25% being singletons. Turning to this clonotype: Antigen unknown.

Trimming stripped 2 bases from V and 6 bases from J, with 15 bases between. The CDR3 length is 14 residues. Germline V CDR1 and CDR2: SGHRS, YFSETQ. Sequenced material: PBMCs, taken 15 days after the yellow fever booster vaccination. This sequence joins TRBV5-1 and TRBJ2-7, with D perhaps given as TRBD1 or TRBD2 (7 bases each). This sequence originates from a man younger than 40 who received the YFV17D yellow fever vaccine. CDR3 nucleotide sequence: TGCGCCAGCAGCTTAGGGGGCACTAGCGCCGAGCAGTACTTC. Translating it yields CASSLGGTSAEQYF.